This TCR beta chain was sequenced in a study of cytomegalovirus exposure and HLA in healthy donors. Germline-derived CDR1 and CDR2 are KGHSH and LQKENI. CDR3 length: 14 residues. Trimming pared 2 bases from V and 0 bases from J, leaving 8 bases between. Vbeta (60) and Jbeta (13) primers were used in the PCR. Here immunoSEQ multiplex PCR was the method, and the copy in TCRdb shows in-frame clones only, minus some. This table holds about 83,000 clones, more than 70% found once. The sample was PBMCs. This chain uses TRBV18 with TRBJ2-7; no definite D call. The origin of this receptor is a man in his sixties in good health and CMV-seronegative. The CDR3 is CASSPDQDSYEQYF. DNA of the CDR3: TGTGCCAGCTCACCAGACCAGGACTCCTACGAGCAGTACTTC. Full variable domain (remainder filled in from reference TRBV18 and TRBJ2-7): NAGVMQNPRHLVRRRGQEARLRCSPMKGHSHVYWYRQLPEEGLKFMVYLQKENIIDESGMPKERFSAEFPKEGPSILRIQQVVRGDSAAYFCASSPDQDSYEQYFGPGTRLTVT.